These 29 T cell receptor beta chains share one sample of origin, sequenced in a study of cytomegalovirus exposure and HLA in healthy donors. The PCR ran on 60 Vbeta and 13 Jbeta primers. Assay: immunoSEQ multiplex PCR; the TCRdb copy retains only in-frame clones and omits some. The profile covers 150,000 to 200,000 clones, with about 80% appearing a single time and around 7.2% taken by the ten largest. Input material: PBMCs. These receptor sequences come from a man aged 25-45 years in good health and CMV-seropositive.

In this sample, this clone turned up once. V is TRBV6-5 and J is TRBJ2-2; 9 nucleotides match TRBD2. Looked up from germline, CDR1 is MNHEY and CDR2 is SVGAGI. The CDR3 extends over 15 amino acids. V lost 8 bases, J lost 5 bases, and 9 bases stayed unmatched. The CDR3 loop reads CASCPGLAKTGELFF. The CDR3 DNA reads TGTGCCAGCTGTCCGGGACTAGCCAAAACCGGGGAGCTGTTTTTT.

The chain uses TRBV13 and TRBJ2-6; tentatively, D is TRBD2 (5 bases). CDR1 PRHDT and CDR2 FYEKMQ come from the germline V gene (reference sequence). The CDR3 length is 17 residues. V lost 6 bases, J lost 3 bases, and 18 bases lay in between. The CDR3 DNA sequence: TGTGCCAGCAGACCCACGTCTGAGGGTCTTGGGGCCAACGTCCTGACTTTC. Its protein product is CASRPTSEGLGANVLTF. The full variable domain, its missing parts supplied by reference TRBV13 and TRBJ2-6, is AAGVIQSPRHLIKEKRETATLKCYPIPRHDTVYWYQQGPGQDPQFLISFYEKMQSDKGSIPDRFSAQQFSDYHSELNMSSLELGDSALYFCASRPTSEGLGANVLTFGAGSRLTVL.

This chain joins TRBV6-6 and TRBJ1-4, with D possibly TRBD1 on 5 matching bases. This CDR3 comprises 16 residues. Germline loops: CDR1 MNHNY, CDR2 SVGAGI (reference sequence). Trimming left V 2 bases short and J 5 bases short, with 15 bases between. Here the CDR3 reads CASSYQKGWANEKLFF. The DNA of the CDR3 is TGTGCCAGCAGTTACCAGAAGGGGTGGGCGAATGAAAAACTGTTTTTT.

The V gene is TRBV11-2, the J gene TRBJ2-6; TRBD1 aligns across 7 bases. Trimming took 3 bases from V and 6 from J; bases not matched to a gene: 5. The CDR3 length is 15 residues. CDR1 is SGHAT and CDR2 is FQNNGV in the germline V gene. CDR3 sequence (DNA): TGTGCCAGCAGCTTGAGACAGGGCGCGGCCAACGTCCTGACTTTC. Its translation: CASSLRQGAANVLTF.

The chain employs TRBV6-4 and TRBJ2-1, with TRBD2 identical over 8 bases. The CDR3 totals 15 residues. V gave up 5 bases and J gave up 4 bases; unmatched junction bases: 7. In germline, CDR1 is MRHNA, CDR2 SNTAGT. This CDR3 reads CASSPTSGDYNEQFF. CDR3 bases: TGTGCCAGCAGTCCTACTAGCGGAGATTACAATGAGCAGTTCTTC.

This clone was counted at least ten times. CDR3 region: CASRSDRENSPLHF. CDR3 coding DNA: TGTGCCAGCAGAAGTGACAGGGAGAATTCACCCCTCCACTTT. The gene calls are TRBV4-2 and TRBJ1-6; 7 bases map to TRBD1. V lost 6 bases, J lost 7 bases, and 6 bases stayed unmatched. Germline values: CDR1 LGHNA, CDR2 YNFKEQ. The CDR3 sequence is 14 residues long.

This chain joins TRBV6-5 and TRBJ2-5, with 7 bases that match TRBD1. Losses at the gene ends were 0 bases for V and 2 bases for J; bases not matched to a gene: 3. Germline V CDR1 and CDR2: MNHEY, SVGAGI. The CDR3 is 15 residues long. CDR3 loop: CASSYSGRGQETQYF. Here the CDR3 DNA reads TGTGCCAGCAGTTACTCTGGCAGGGGGCAAGAGACCCAGTACTTC.

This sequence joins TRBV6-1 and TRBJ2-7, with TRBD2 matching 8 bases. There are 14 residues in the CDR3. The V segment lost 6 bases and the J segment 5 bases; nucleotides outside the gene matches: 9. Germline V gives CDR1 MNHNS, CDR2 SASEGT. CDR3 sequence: CASRLPRGGNEQYF. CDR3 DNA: TGTGCCAGCAGACTCCCCCGGGGGGGGAACGAGCAGTACTTC.

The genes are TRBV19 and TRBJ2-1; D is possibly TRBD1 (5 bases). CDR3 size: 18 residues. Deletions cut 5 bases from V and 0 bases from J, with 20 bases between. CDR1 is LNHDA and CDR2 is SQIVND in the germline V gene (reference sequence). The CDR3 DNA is TGTGCCAGTAGTCAAAGTAATGTCAGGGTAGGCTCCTACAATGAGCAGTTCTTC. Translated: CASSQSNVRVGSYNEQFF.

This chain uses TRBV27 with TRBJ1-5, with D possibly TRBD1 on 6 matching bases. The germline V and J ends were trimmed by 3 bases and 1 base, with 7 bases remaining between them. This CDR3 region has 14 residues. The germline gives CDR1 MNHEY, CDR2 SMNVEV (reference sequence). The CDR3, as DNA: TGTGCCAGCAGTTTGCAGGGGAGCAATCAGCCCCAGCATTTT. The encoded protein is CASSLQGSNQPQHF.

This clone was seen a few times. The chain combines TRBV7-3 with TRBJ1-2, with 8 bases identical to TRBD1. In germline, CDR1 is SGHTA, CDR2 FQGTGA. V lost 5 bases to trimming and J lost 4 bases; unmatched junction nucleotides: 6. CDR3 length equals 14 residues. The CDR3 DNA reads TGTGCCAGCAGCCCCGGGACAGGCTTCTATGGCTACACCTTC. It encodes CASSPGTGFYGYTF.

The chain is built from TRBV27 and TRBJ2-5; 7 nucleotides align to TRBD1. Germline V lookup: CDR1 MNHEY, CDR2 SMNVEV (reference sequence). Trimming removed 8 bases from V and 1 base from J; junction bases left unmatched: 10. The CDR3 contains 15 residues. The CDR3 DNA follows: TGTGCCAGCCGCACGACAGGGTTCCCCCAAGAGACCCAGTACTTC. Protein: CASRTTGFPQETQYF.

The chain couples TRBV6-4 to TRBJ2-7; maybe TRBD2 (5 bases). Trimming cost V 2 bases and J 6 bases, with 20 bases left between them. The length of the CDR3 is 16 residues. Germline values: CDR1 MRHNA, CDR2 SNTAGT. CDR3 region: CASSDGRAEAYSEQYF. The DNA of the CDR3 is TGTGCCAGCAGTGACGGGAGAGCGGAAGCCTACTCCGAGCAGTACTTC.

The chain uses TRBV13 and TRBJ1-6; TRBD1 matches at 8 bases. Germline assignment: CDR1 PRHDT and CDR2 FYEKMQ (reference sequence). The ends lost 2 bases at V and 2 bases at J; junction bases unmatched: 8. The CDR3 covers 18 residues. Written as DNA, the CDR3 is TGTGCCAGCAGCTTAAAAGGGACAGGAGGACCCTATAATTCACCCCTCCACTTT. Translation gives CASSLKGTGGPYNSPLHF. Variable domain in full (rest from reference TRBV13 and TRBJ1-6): AAGVIQSPRHLIKEKRETATLKCYPIPRHDTVYWYQQGPGQDPQFLISFYEKMQSDKGSIPDRFSAQQFSDYHSELNMSSLELGDSALYFCASSLKGTGGPYNSPLHFGNGTRLTVT.

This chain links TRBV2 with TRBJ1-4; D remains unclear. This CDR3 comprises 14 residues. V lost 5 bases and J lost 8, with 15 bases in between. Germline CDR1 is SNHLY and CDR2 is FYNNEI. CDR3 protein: CASSPGLRNEKLFF. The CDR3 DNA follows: TGTGCCAGCAGTCCCGGCCTGAGGAACGAAAAACTGTTTTTT. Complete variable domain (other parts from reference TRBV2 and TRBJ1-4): EPEVTQTPSHQVTQMGQEVILRCVPISNHLYFYWYRQILGQKVEFLVSFYNNEISEKSEIFDDQFSVERPDGSNFTLKIRSTKLEDSAMYFCASSPGLRNEKLFFGSGTQLSVL.

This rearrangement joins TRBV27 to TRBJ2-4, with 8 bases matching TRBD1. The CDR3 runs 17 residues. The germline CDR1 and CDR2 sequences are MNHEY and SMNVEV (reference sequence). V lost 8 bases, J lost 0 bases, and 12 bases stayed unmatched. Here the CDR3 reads CASRDRGGGLAKNIQYF. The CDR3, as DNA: TGTGCCAGCCGAGACAGGGGCGGCGGTCTAGCCAAAAACATTCAGTACTTC.

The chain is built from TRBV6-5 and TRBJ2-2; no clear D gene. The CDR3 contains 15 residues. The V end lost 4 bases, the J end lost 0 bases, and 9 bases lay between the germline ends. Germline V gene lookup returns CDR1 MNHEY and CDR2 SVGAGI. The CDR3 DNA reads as TGTGCCAGCAGTTTAAGGCGGCCGAACACCGGGGAGCTGTTTTTT. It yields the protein CASSLRRPNTGELFF.

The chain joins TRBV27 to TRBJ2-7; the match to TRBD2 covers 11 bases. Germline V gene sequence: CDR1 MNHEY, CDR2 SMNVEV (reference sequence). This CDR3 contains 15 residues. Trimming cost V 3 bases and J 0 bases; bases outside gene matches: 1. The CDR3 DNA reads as TGTGCCAGCAGTTTGACTAGCGGGATCTCCTACGAGCAGTACTTC. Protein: CASSLTSGISYEQYF.

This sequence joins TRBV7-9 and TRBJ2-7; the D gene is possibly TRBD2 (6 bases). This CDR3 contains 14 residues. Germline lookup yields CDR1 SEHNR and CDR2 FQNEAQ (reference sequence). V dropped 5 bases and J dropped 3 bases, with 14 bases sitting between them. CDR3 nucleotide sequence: TGTGCCAGCAGCCCCGATGACGGGAGCTACGAGCAGTACTTC. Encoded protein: CASSPDDGSYEQYF.

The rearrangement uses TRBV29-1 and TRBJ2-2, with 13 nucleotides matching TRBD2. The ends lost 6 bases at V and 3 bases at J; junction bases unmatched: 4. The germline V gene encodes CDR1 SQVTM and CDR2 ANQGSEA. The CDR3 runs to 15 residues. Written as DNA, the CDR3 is TGCAGCGTGACTAGCGGGAGGAGGGACACCGGGGAGCTGTTTTTT. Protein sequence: CSVTSGRRDTGELFF.

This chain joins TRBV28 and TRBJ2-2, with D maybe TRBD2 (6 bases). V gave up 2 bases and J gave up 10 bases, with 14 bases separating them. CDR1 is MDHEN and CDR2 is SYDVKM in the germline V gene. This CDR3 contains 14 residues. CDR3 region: CASSLAGSGLELFF. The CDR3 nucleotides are TGTGCCAGCAGTTTAGCGGGGTCAGGACTGGAGCTGTTTTTT.

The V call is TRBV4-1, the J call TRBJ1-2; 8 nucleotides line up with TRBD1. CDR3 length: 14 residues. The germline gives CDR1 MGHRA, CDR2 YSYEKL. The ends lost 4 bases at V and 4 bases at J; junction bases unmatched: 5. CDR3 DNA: TGCGCCAGCAGCCCCGGACAGGGTTTCTATGGCTACACCTTC. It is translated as CASSPGQGFYGYTF.

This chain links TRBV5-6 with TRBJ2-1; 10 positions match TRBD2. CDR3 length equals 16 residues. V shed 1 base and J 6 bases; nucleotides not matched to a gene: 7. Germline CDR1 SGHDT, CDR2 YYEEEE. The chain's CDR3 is CASSLPGTSEINEQFF. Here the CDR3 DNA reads TGTGCCAGCAGCTTGCCCGGGACTAGCGAGATCAATGAGCAGTTCTTC. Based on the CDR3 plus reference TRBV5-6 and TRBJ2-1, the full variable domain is DAGVTQSPTHLIKTRGQQVTLRCSPKSGHDTVSWYQQALGQGPQFIFQYYEEEERQRGNFPDRFSGHQFPNYSSELNVNALLLGDSALYLCASSLPGTSEINEQFFGPGTRLTVL.

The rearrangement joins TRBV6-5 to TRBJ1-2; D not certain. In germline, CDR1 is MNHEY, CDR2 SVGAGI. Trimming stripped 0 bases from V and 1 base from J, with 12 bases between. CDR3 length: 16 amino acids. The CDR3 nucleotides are TGTGCCAGCAGTTACTCACCAGGATTACTTAACTATGGCTACACCTTC. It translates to CASSYSPGLLNYGYTF.

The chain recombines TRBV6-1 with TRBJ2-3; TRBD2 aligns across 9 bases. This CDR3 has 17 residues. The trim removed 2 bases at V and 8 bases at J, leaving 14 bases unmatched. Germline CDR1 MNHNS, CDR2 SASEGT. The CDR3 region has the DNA TGTGCCAGCAGTGAAAACCCCCTAGCGGGGATAGTGGGTACGCAGTATTTT. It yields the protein CASSENPLAGIVGTQYF.

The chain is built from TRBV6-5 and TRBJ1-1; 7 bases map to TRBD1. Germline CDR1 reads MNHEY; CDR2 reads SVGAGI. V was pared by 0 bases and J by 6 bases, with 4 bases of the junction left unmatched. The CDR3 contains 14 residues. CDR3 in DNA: TGTGCCAGCAGTTACTCTGGGACAGCATCTGAAGCTTTCTTT. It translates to CASSYSGTASEAFF.

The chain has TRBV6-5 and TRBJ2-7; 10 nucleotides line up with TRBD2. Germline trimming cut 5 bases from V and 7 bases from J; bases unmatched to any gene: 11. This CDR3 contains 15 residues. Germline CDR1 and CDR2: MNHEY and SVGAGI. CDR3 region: CASSGTAGGPGEQYF. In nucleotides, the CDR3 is TGTGCCAGCAGTGGAACAGCGGGGGGGCCTGGGGAGCAGTACTTC.

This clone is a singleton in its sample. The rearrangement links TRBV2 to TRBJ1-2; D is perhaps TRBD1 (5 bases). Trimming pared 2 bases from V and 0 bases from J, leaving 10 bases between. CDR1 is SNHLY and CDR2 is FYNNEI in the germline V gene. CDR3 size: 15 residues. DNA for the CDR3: TGTGCCAGCAGTGAACAGGGCTACGCTAACTATGGCTACACCTTC. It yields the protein CASSEQGYANYGYTF. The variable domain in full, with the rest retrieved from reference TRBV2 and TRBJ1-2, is EPEVTQTPSHQVTQMGQEVILRCVPISNHLYFYWYRQILGQKVEFLVSFYNNEISEKSEIFDDQFSVERPDGSNFTLKIRSTKLEDSAMYFCASSEQGYANYGYTFGSGTRLTVV.

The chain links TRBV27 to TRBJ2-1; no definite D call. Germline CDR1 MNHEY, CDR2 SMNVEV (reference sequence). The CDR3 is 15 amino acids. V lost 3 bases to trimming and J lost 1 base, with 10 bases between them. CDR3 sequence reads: CASSLNAGSYNEQFF. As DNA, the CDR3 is TGTGCCAGCAGTTTGAACGCAGGATCCTACAATGAGCAGTTCTTC.